One sample yielded the 16 T cell receptor beta chains listed below, sequenced in a study of T cell responses to AZD1222 COVID-19 vaccine. The protocol was immunoSEQ multiplex PCR, while the TCRdb copy is restricted to in-frame clones and leaves out a portion. The sample has around 140,000 clones; approximately 90% are singletons. Sequenced here: peripheral blood, sampled on day 0 of AZD1222 vaccination. The receptors originated from an adult in good health.

The chain has TRBV7-2 and TRBJ2-7; 8 positions agree with TRBD2. CDR1 is SGHTA and CDR2 is FQGNSA in the germline V gene. Trimming took 2 bases from V and 0 from J; bases not matched to a gene: 3. The CDR3 loop spans 15 amino acids. The CDR3, as DNA: TGTGCCAGCAGCTTACGGGGGGGAAGCTCCTACGAGCAGTACTTC. It is translated as CASSLRGGSSYEQYF. Supplemented by reference TRBV7-2 and TRBJ2-7, the full variable domain reads GAGVSQSPSNKVTEKGKDVELRCDPISGHTALYWYRQSLGQGLEFLIYFQGNSAPDKSGLPSDRFSAERTGGSVSTLTIQRTQQEDSAVYLCASSLRGGSSYEQYFGPGTRLTVT.

The chain couples TRBV7-2 to TRBJ2-6; TRBD1 matches at 10 bases. The CDR3 is made up of 19 amino acids. Trimming removed 1 base from V and 2 bases from J; junction bases left unmatched: 8. Germline lookup yields CDR1 SGHTA and CDR2 FQGNSA. The CDR3 region is CASSLGARDRGTGANVLTF. DNA of the CDR3: TGTGCCAGCAGCTTAGGGGCGAGGGACAGGGGAACTGGGGCCAACGTCCTGACTTTC.

The J gene is TRBJ2-7, the V gene TRBV27, with TRBD2 identical over 9 bases. The CDR3 sequence is 15 residues long. The germline V gene has CDR1 MNHEY and CDR2 SMNVEV (reference sequence). The trim removed 3 bases at V and 3 bases at J, leaving 6 bases unmatched. The chain's CDR3 is CASSFTAGGGYEQYF. In DNA, the CDR3 is TGTGCCAGCAGTTTCACGGCGGGAGGGGGCTACGAGCAGTACTTC.

V is TRBV6-5 and J is TRBJ2-3, with D unresolved. Germline CDR1 and CDR2: MNHEY and SVGAGI. CDR3 length equals 13 residues. V dropped 6 bases and J dropped 0 bases, with 7 bases sitting between them. CDR3 amino acids: CASRYESTDTQYF. CDR3 DNA sequence: TGTGCCAGCAGATATGAGAGCACAGATACGCAGTATTTT.

The chain is built from TRBV7-2 and TRBJ2-3, with 7 bases matching TRBD2. V lost 5 bases and J lost 7; bases outside the gene matches: 9. The CDR3 runs to 14 residues. From germline, CDR1 is SGHTA and CDR2 FQGNSA. The CDR3 DNA reads as TGTGCCAGCAGCCTCTCGGGGGGAACTTATACGCAGTATTTT. It specifies CASSLSGGTYTQYF.

The gene calls are TRBV5-1 and TRBJ2-3, with unresolved D. V lost 2 bases, J lost 0 bases, and 10 bases lay in between. This CDR3 has 15 amino acids. The germline CDR1 and CDR2 sequences are SGHRS and YFSETQ. Here the CDR3 reads CASSFRGFSTDTQYF. As DNA, the CDR3 is TGCGCCAGCAGCTTCCGCGGATTTAGCACAGATACGCAGTATTTT.

The J gene is TRBJ1-1, the V gene TRBV28, with a weak D call TRBD1 (6 bases). The CDR3 is 14 amino acids. With 3 bases removed from V and 1 base from J, the gap between germline ends came to 9 bases. CDR1 and CDR2 from the germline V gene are MDHEN and SYDVKM. CDR3 bases: TGTGCCAGCAGTTTCGGGGGCCCGAACACTGAAGCTTTCTTT. Translation: CASSFGGPNTEAFF.

The gene calls are TRBV11-2 and TRBJ2-2; TRBD2 is a possible D gene (6 bases). Germline CDR1 SGHAT, CDR2 FQNNGV. The CDR3 has 15 residues. V was trimmed by 2 bases and J by 1 base, leaving 8 bases between them. CDR3 sequence (DNA): TGTGCCAGCAGCTTAAGACTAGTGAACACCGGGGAGCTGTTTTTT. This sequence encodes CASSLRLVNTGELFF.

This clone was found a few times. The rearrangement links TRBV28 to TRBJ2-3; 9 nucleotides line up with TRBD2. CDR3 length equals 15 residues. The V and J ends lost 8 bases and 2 bases, in that order; junction bases with no gene match: 8. CDR1 is MDHEN, CDR2 SYDVKM, per germline. The CDR3 sequence: CASLSSGRNTDTQYF. In nucleotides, the CDR3 is TGTGCCAGCCTCTCCAGCGGGAGGAACACAGATACGCAGTATTTT.

The chain combines TRBV7-2 with TRBJ1-5; TRBD1 might be the D (5 bases). Looked up from germline, CDR1 is SGHTA and CDR2 is FQGNSA. The CDR3 is 15 residues long. Trimming took off 5 bases at V and 2 bases at J, with 13 bases between the two ends. CDR3 loop: CASSLHRNGNQPQHF. The DNA of the CDR3 is TGTGCCAGCAGCCTACACAGGAATGGCAATCAGCCCCAGCATTTT. Combining the CDR3 with reference TRBV7-2 and TRBJ1-5 gives the whole variable domain GAGVSQSPSNKVTEKGKDVELRCDPISGHTALYWYRQSLGQGLEFLIYFQGNSAPDKSGLPSDRFSAERTGGSVSTLTIQRTQQEDSAVYLCASSLHRNGNQPQHFGDGTRLSIL.

This chain connects TRBV6-2 or TRBV6-3 to TRBJ1-4, with unresolved D. Germline loops: CDR1 MNHEY, CDR2 SVGEGT. V dropped 3 bases and J dropped 3 bases, with 11 bases sitting between them. This CDR3 is 15 amino acids long. In nucleotides, the CDR3 is TGTGCCAGCAGTTATGGACCTTCAGCTAATGAAAAACTGTTTTTT. Translation: CASSYGPSANEKLFF.

The V and J genes are TRBV5-1 and TRBJ2-5; 7 nucleotides line up with TRBD1. Looked up from germline, CDR1 is SGHRS and CDR2 is YFSETQ. The J segment lost 3 bases and the V segment lost 4 bases, leaving 3 bases of the junction unmatched. This CDR3 comprises 13 residues. The CDR3 DNA follows: TGCGCCAGCAGCCTGGGGACAGAAGAGACCCAGTACTTC. Protein: CASSLGTEETQYF.

This clone was detected only a few times. J is TRBJ1-6 and V is TRBV7-3; D not resolved. CDR1 and CDR2 from the germline V gene are SGHTA and FQGTGA. The CDR3 has 15 residues. Trimming cost V 0 bases and J 9 bases, with 12 bases left between them. The CDR3, as DNA: TGTGCCAGCAGCTTAACGGCAGGAGAGTTTTCACCCCTCCACTTT. Its protein product is CASSLTAGEFSPLHF.

The CDR3 DNA reads as TGTGCCTGGAGTAGGTCGTCAGGAGCTAACTATGGCTACACCTTC. Translating it yields CAWSRSSGANYGYTF. The V gene is TRBV30, the J gene TRBJ1-2; D not certain. The CDR3 length is 15 residues. CDR1 GTSNPN and CDR2 SVGIG come from the germline V gene (reference sequence). The germline V and J ends were trimmed by 2 bases and 0 bases, with 13 bases remaining between them.

The V call is TRBV7-9, the J call TRBJ2-7; 10 bases fit TRBD2. CDR1 is SEHNR and CDR2 is FQNEAQ in the germline V gene (reference sequence). The length of the CDR3 is 15 residues. V was pared by 5 bases and J by 2 bases, with 6 bases of the junction left unmatched. CDR3 coding DNA: TGTGCCAGCAGCAAGAAGCGGGAGGGGACCTACGAGCAGTACTTC. It yields the protein CASSKKREGTYEQYF.

CDR3 in DNA: TGTGCCAGCTCGCCGAATCTAGCGGGGTCCTACGAGCAGTACTTC. Translated, it gives CASSPNLAGSYEQYF. This chain uses TRBV18 with TRBJ2-7; TRBD2 matches at 9 bases. Germline V CDR1 and CDR2: KGHSH, LQKENI. V trimming: 6 bases; J trimming: 1 base; junction bases outside the gene matches: 7. CDR3 length: 15 amino acids.